This passage covers 19 T cell receptor beta chains from one sample sequenced in a study of blood T cell repertoires in COVID-19. This table comes from immunoSEQ multiplex PCR, and its TCRdb copy is limited to in-frame clones, with some not included. The sample holds around 370,000 clones, 90% seen once. The specimen sequenced was peripheral blood. Every receptor here comes from a man between 18 and 35 years old with active or convalescent COVID-19.

V usage is TRBV12-3 or TRBV12-4 and J usage is TRBJ2-3; D is perhaps TRBD1 (5 bases). V shed 6 bases and J shed 9 bases, with 16 bases lying between them. The CDR3 is 13 amino acids. The CDR3 coding sequence is TGTGCCAGCAGCCCGGTAGGGGTTGGGACGCAGTATTTT. Translated: CASSPVGVGTQYF.

J is TRBJ2-1 and V is TRBV15; the D gene is possibly TRBD1 (5 bases). This CDR3 is built from 15 residues. Trimming shortened V by 4 bases and J by 2 bases, and 12 bases separated the two germline ends. CDR1 is LNHNV, CDR2 YYDKDF, per germline (reference sequence). In nucleotides, the CDR3 is TGTGCCACCAGCAAAACCACAGGTACCTACAATGAGCAGTTCTTC. Translated: CATSKTTGTYNEQFF. The whole variable domain, remainder taken from reference TRBV15 and TRBJ2-1, is DAMVIQNPRYQVTQFGKPVTLSCSQTLNHNVMYWYQQKSSQAPKLLFHYYDKDFNNEADTPDNFQSRRPNTSFCFLDIRSPGLGDTAMYLCATSKTTGTYNEQFFGPGTRLTVL.

In its sample, this clone was seen once. The chain recombines TRBV9 with TRBJ1-4; D remains ambiguous. There are 13 residues in the CDR3. Per germline, CDR1 SGDLS and CDR2 YYNGEE. The V and J ends lost 0 bases and 8 bases respectively, with 8 bases between them. The CDR3 nucleotides are TGTGCCAGCAGCGTAGGGCCTTGGGAAAAACTGTTTTTT. This sequence encodes CASSVGPWEKLFF.

V is TRBV24-1 and J is TRBJ2-2; 10 nucleotides agree with TRBD1. Germline loops: CDR1 KGHDR, CDR2 SFDVKD. This CDR3 has 16 residues. V was pared by 9 bases and J by 5 bases, with 11 bases of the junction left unmatched. CDR3 nucleotides: TGTGCCACCGGAACCCCGGGACAGGGGTTAACCGGGGAGCTGTTTTTT. Protein: CATGTPGQGLTGELFF.

The chain employs TRBV7-2 and TRBJ1-1; 11 bases align to TRBD1. CDR1 and CDR2 from the germline V gene are SGHTA and FQGNSA. J gave up 2 bases and V 2 bases, and 4 bases lay outside the gene matches. The CDR3 consists of 16 residues. In DNA form, the CDR3 reads TGTGCCAGCAGCTTATTCGGGACAGGGGGTAACACTGAAGCTTTCTTT. It translates to CASSLFGTGGNTEAFF.

This clone was counted once. The chain employs TRBV10-2 and TRBJ1-1; tentatively, D is TRBD1 (5 bases). V shed 3 bases and J shed 1 base, with 12 bases lying between them. CDR1 and CDR2 (germline): WSHSY, SAAADI. There are 15 residues in the CDR3. The CDR3 here is CASSDLGGSNTEAFF. In nucleotides, the CDR3 is TGCGCCAGCAGTGATCTCGGGGGGTCGAACACTGAAGCTTTCTTT.

J is TRBJ1-6 and V is TRBV4-3; D possibly corresponds to TRBD1 (6 bases). Per the germline V gene, CDR1 is LGHNA and CDR2 is YSLEER. There are 21 residues in the CDR3. V was pared by 0 bases and J by 0 bases, with 21 bases between. This chain's CDR3 is CASSQDLAGGALSSYNSPLHF. CDR3 bases: TGCGCCAGCAGCCAAGATCTTGCGGGGGGGGCTCTAAGCTCCTATAATTCACCCCTCCACTTT.

The genes are TRBV7-2 and TRBJ1-5, with no clear D. Germline CDR1 and CDR2: SGHTA and FQGNSA. Trimming took off 4 bases at V and 1 base at J, with 11 bases between the two ends. The CDR3 totals 15 residues. CDR3 protein: CASSSRGKSNQPQHF. The CDR3 coding sequence is TGTGCCAGCAGCTCCCGAGGCAAGAGCAATCAGCCCCAGCATTTT.

In the case of this clone: This CDR3 is also generated by other DNA sequences in the sample. The CDR3 region has the DNA TGTGCCAGCAGCTTGACAGGACAGGGGTATGGAAACACCATATATTTT. Its translation is CASSLTGQGYGNTIYF. The chain has TRBV7-2 and TRBJ1-3; 9 positions agree with TRBD1. Germline loops: CDR1 SGHTA, CDR2 FQGNSA. The CDR3 is 16 residues long. V dropped 3 bases and J dropped 3; count of bases not matched to a gene: 6. The full variable domain, its missing parts supplied by reference TRBV7-2 and TRBJ1-3, is GAGVSQSPSNKVTEKGKDVELRCDPISGHTALYWYRQSLGQGLEFLIYFQGNSAPDKSGLPSDRFSAERTGGSVSTLTIQRTQQEDSAVYLCASSLTGQGYGNTIYFGEGSWLTVV.

The genes are TRBV7-2 and TRBJ1-4; D is perhaps TRBD1 (5 bases). The CDR3 spans 13 residues. V gave up 1 base and J gave up 5 bases, with 5 bases separating them. Germline CDR1 reads SGHTA; CDR2 reads FQGNSA. CDR3 bases: TGTGCCAGCAGCTTAGGACAGAATGAAAAACTGTTTTTT. Translating gives CASSLGQNEKLFF.

This clone was observed once. The chain has TRBV5-1 and TRBJ1-4, with TRBD1 matching 10 bases. The ends lost 4 bases at V and 6 bases at J; junction bases unmatched: 3. Germline-derived CDR1 and CDR2 are SGHRS and YFSETQ. This CDR3 comprises 14 residues. CDR3 amino acids: CASSAGTGDEKLFF. Here the CDR3 DNA reads TGCGCCAGCAGCGCCGGGACAGGGGATGAAAAACTGTTTTTT.

The chain joins TRBV2 to TRBJ1-5; 9 bases are a match to TRBD1. Germline V gene sequence: CDR1 SNHLY, CDR2 FYNNEI. The V segment lost 5 bases and the J segment 1 base; nucleotides outside the gene matches: 3. The CDR3 runs to 15 residues. DNA for the CDR3: TGTGCCAGCAGTCGGGACAGGGCGAGCAATCAGCCCCAGCATTTT. Protein sequence: CASSRDRASNQPQHF.

The chain recombines TRBV12-5 with TRBJ2-3; 10 positions match TRBD2. This CDR3 region has 14 residues. The germline CDR1 and CDR2 sequences are LGHNT and FRNRAP. V lost 4 bases and J lost 7; bases outside the gene matches: 5. The CDR3 DNA is TGTGCTAGTGGTTCATCTAGCGGGAGTAATACGCAGTATTTT. This codes for CASGSSSGSNTQYF.

This sequence joins TRBV7-3 and TRBJ2-1, with 9 bases matching TRBD2. Germline loops: CDR1 SGHTA, CDR2 FQGTGA. Trimming cost V 5 bases and J 4 bases; bases outside gene matches: 6. The CDR3 runs to 15 residues. DNA for the CDR3: TGTGCCAGCAGCGCTAGCGGGACCGATTACAATGAGCAGTTCTTC. Translating it yields CASSASGTDYNEQFF.

The chain recombines TRBV24-1 with TRBJ1-2; D gene unclear. Germline V lookup: CDR1 KGHDR, CDR2 SFDVKD. With 4 bases removed from V and 3 bases from J, the gap between germline ends came to 14 bases. This CDR3 spans 15 amino acids. CDR3 protein: CATSDHSHLDYGYTF. The CDR3 nucleotides are TGTGCCACCAGTGACCACAGCCATTTGGACTATGGCTACACCTTC.

The V gene is TRBV7-3, the J gene TRBJ2-1, with a weak D call TRBD2 (5 bases). The CDR3 loop spans 14 amino acids. The V and J ends lost 1 base and 7 bases respectively, with 11 bases between them. The germline CDR1 and CDR2 sequences are SGHTA and FQGTGA. In DNA, the CDR3 is TGTGCCAGCAGCTTAAACGCCGGCGGGAATGAGCAGTTCTTC. Protein product: CASSLNAGGNEQFF.

The V call is TRBV5-4, the J call TRBJ1-4; D is undetermined. Trimming pared 2 bases from V and 1 base from J, leaving 12 bases between. The CDR3 runs 16 residues. The germline V gene has CDR1 SGHNT and CDR2 YYREEE (reference sequence). DNA of the CDR3: TGTGCCAGCAGCTTCGGGAGGGATCTAACTAATGAAAAACTGTTTTTT. This sequence encodes CASSFGRDLTNEKLFF.

The chain employs TRBV6-1 and TRBJ1-2; D uncertain. Germline-derived CDR1 and CDR2 are MNHNS and SASEGT. V was pared by 1 base and J by 8 bases, with 11 bases between. CDR3 length equals 13 residues. The CDR3 DNA is TGTGCCAGCAGTGAAGGTCAGGATCGCGGCTACACCTTC. Translation gives CASSEGQDRGYTF.

This CDR3 reads CASSLDYRTASGNTIYF. DNA of the CDR3: TGTGCCAGCAGCTTAGATTATAGGACAGCCTCTGGAAACACCATATATTTT. The chain recombines TRBV11-2 with TRBJ1-3; a weak D match, TRBD1 (6 bases). This CDR3 is built from 17 residues. Trimming left V 0 bases short and J 0 bases short, with 12 bases between. CDR1 is SGHAT, CDR2 FQNNGV, per germline.